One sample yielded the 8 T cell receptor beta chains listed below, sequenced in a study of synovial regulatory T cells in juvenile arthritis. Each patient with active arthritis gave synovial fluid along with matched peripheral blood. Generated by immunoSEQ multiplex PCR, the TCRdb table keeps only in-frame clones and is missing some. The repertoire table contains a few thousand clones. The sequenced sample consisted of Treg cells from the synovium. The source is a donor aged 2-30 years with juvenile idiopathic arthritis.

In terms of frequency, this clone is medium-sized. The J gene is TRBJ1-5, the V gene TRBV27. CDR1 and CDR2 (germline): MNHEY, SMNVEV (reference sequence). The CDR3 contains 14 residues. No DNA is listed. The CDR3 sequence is CASRLGGSNQPQHF.

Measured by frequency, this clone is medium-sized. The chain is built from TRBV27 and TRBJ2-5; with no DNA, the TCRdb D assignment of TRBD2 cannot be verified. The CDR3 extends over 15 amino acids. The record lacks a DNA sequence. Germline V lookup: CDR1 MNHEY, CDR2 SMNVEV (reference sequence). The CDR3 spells CASSLRGLAQETQYF.

This CDR3 reads CASGLGGREETQYF. The chain combines TRBV12-5 with TRBJ2-5; the TRBD2 assignment by TCRdb is unverifiable without DNA. The CDR3 covers 14 residues. DNA is not recorded here. Germline loops: CDR1 LGHNT, CDR2 FRNRAP.

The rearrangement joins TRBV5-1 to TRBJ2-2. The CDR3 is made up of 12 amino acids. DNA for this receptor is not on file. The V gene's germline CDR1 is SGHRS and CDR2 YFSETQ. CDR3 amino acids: CASSLEVTELFF.

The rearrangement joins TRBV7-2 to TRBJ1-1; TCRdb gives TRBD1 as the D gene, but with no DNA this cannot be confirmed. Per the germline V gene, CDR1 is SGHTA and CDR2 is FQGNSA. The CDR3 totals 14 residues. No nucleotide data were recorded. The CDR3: CASSSQTGWTEAFF.

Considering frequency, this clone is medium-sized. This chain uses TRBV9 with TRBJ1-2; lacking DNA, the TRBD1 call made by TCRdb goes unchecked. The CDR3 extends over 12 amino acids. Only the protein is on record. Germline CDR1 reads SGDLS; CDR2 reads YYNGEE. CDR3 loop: CASSVAHDSQAF.

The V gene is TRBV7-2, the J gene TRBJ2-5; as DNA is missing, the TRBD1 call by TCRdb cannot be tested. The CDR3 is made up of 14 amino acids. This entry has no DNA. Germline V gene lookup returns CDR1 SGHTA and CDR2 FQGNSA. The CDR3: CASSRTGGEETQYF.

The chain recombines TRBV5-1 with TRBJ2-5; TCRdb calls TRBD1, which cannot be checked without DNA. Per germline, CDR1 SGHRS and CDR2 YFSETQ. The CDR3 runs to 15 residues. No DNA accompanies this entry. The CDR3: CASLRQTGIQETQYF.